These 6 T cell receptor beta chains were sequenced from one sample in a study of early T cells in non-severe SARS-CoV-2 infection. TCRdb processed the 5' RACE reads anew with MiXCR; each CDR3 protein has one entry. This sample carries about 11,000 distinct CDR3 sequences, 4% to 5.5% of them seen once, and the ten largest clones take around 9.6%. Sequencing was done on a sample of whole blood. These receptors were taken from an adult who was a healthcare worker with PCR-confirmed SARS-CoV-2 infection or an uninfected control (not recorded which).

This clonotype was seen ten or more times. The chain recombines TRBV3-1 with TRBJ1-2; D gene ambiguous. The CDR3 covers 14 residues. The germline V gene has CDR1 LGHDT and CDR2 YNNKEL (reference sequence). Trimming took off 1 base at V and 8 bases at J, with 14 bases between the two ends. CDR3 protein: CASSQGVSEGGYTF. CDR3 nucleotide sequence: TGTGCCAGCAGCCAAGGAGTCAGTGAAGGGGGCTACACCTTC.

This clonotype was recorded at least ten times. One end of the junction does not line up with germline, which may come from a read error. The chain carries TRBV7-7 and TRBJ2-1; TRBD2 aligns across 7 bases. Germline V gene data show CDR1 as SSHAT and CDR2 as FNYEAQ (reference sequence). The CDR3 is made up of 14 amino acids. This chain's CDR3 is CASSLGGTPNEQFF. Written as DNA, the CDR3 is TGTGCTAGCAGCTTGGGAGGGACCCCTAATGAGCAGTTCTTC.

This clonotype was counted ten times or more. CDR3 protein: CASSQEMTSGFTDTQYF. CDR3 DNA: TGTGCCAGCAGCCAAGAGATGACTAGCGGCTTCACAGATACGCAGTATTTT. This chain connects TRBV4-2 to TRBJ2-3, with 9 bases matching TRBD2. With 0 bases clipped from V and 2 bases from J, the junction kept 6 bases outside the gene matches. Germline CDR1 LGHNA, CDR2 YNFKEQ. The CDR3 consists of 17 residues.

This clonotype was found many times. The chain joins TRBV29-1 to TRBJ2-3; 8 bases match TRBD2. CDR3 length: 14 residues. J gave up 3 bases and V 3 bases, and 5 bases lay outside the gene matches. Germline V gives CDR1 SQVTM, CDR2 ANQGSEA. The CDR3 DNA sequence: TGCAGCGTTGATCAAGCGGGAGTAACAGATACGCAGTATTTT. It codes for CSVDQAGVTDTQYF.

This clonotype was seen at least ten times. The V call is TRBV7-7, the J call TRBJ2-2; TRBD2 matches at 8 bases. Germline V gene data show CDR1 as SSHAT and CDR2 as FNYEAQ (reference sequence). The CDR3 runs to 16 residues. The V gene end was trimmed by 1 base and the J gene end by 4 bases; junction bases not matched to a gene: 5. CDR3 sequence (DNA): TGTGCCAGCAGCTTAGTTAGCGGGGCTTCCACCGGGGAGCTGTTTTTT. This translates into CASSLVSGASTGELFF. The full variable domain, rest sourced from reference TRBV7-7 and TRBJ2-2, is GAGVSQSPRYKVTKRGQDVTLRCDPISSHATLYWYQQALGQGPEFLTYFNYEAQPDKSGLPSDRFSAERPEGSISTLTIQRTEQRDSAMYRCASSLVSGASTGELFFGEGSRLTVL.

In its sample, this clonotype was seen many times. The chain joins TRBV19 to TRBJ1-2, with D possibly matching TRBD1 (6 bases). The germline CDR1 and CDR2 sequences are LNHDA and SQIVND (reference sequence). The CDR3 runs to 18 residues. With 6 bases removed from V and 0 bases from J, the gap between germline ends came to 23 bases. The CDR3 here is CASRLTGARPTANYGYTF. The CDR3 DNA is TGTGCCAGTAGATTGACGGGGGCGCGTCCGACAGCTAACTATGGCTACACCTTC.